The 15 T cell receptor beta chains given below trace back to one sample, sequenced in a study of CD8 T cells in ankylosing spondylitis. MiXCR, run by TCRdb on the 5' RACE reads, gives a single entry per CDR3 protein. The sample includes 250,000 or so distinct CDR3 sequences, about 20% of them seen just once. Sequences were obtained from blood, either unsorted or a sorted T cell fraction (not recorded which). The receptor set was obtained from a male donor with ankylosing spondylitis or in good health (not recorded which).

The chain combines TRBV7-2 with TRBJ2-3, with TRBD2 matching over 9 bases. CDR1 is SGHTA, CDR2 FQGNSA, per germline. Trimming cost V 4 bases and J 6 bases; bases outside gene matches: 14. The length of the CDR3 is 17 residues. CDR3 DNA sequence: TGTGCCAGCAGCTCCCACATCGGCGGGAGGGCAAGTGATACGCAGTATTTT. It yields the protein CASSSHIGGRASDTQYF.

This clonotype was found many times. V and J are TRBV12-3 or TRBV12-4 and TRBJ2-1; 7 bases map to TRBD2. V shed 6 bases and J 5 bases; nucleotides not matched to a gene: 7. CDR3 length equals 14 residues. CDR3: CASRAPSGHNEQFF. DNA for the CDR3: TGTGCCAGCAGAGCCCCTAGCGGCCACAATGAGCAGTTCTTC.

The V and J genes are TRBV12-3 or TRBV12-4 and TRBJ2-5; maybe TRBD1 (6 bases). CDR3 length: 15 amino acids. V was cut by 3 bases and J by 2 bases, with 13 bases left in between. CDR3 coding DNA: TGTGCCAGCAGTTTCCGGCAGGGGAGTCAAGAGACCCAGTACTTC. It yields the protein CASSFRQGSQETQYF.

This sequence joins TRBV20-1 and TRBJ1-4; D is undetermined. Germline V gives CDR1 DFQATT, CDR2 SNEGSKA (reference sequence). The CDR3 contains 14 residues. Trimming cost V 7 bases and J 0 bases, with 12 bases left between them. CDR3 DNA sequence: TGCAGTGTTTTGAGGATTGCAACTAATGAAAAACTGTTTTTT. It is translated as CSVLRIATNEKLFF.

The chain carries TRBV27 and TRBJ2-1; TRBD1 is a possible D gene (5 bases). From germline, CDR1 is MNHEY and CDR2 SMNVEV (reference sequence). The germline V and J ends were trimmed by 5 bases and 2 bases, with 13 bases remaining between them. This CDR3 has 15 amino acids. CDR3 sequence (DNA): TGTGCCAGCAGTACAGAATTAGGGGCCTACAATGAGCAGTTCTTC. It specifies CASSTELGAYNEQFF.

The gene calls are TRBV14 and TRBJ2-7; D is uncertain. V lost 4 bases and J 3 bases, leaving 7 bases between the germline ends. The germline V gene encodes CDR1 SGHDN and CDR2 FVKESK. The CDR3 has 12 amino acids. The DNA of the CDR3 is TGTGCCAGCAGCCTTTCTAACTACGAGCAGTACTTC. This sequence encodes CASSLSNYEQYF.

This clonotype showed up just a few times. The chain combines TRBV4-3 with TRBJ1-1, with no clear D. The germline V and J ends were trimmed by 4 bases and 3 bases, with 9 bases remaining between them. The germline V gene encodes CDR1 LGHNA and CDR2 YSLEER. The CDR3 is made up of 13 amino acids. CDR3 region: CASSLQRDTEAFF. The DNA of the CDR3 is TGCGCCAGCAGCCTACAGAGGGACACTGAAGCTTTCTTT.

In this sample, this clonotype turned up many times. J is TRBJ2-3 and V is TRBV9; weak D call: TRBD2 (6 bases). V was cut by 4 bases and J by 0 bases, with 12 bases left in between. CDR3 length: 15 residues. CDR1 is SGDLS, CDR2 YYNGEE, per germline. CDR3: CASSPGTVSTDTQYF. CDR3 sequence (DNA): TGTGCCAGCAGCCCCGGGACTGTTAGCACAGATACGCAGTATTTT.

This clonotype was observed many times. This chain connects TRBV9 to TRBJ1-3; D gene uncertain. Trimming removed 1 base from V and 0 bases from J, with 5 bases in between. The germline gives CDR1 SGDLS, CDR2 YYNGEE. The CDR3 runs to 14 residues. In DNA form, the CDR3 reads TGTGCCAGCAGCGTACCAGACTCTGGAAACACCATATATTTT. Translated, it gives CASSVPDSGNTIYF.

This clonotype was recorded a few times. This rearrangement joins TRBV4-3 to TRBJ2-7; the match to TRBD2 covers 7 bases. This CDR3 comprises 13 residues. Germline lookup yields CDR1 LGHNA and CDR2 YSLEER. The V gene end was trimmed by 1 base and the J gene end by 6 bases; junction bases not matched to a gene: 3. The CDR3 sequence is CASSQVGGVEQYF. In nucleotides, the CDR3 is TGCGCCAGCAGCCAAGTGGGAGGGGTCGAGCAGTACTTC.

The chain has TRBV28 and TRBJ2-7, with TRBD1 matching over 8 bases. Trimming cost V 6 bases and J 2 bases; bases outside gene matches: 3. The CDR3 runs 13 residues. The germline V gene has CDR1 MDHEN and CDR2 SYDVKM. Written as DNA, the CDR3 is TGTGCCAGCAGGACAGGGGCTACCTACGAGCAGTACTTC. Its protein product is CASRTGATYEQYF.

V is TRBV18 and J is TRBJ2-7, with no clear D. Germline CDR1 is KGHSH and CDR2 is LQKENI. This CDR3 has 14 residues. Trimming stripped 0 bases from V and 0 bases from J, with 6 bases between. The CDR3 DNA reads TGTGCCAGCTCACCACCCGACTCCTCCTACGAGCAGTACTTC. It encodes CASSPPDSSYEQYF. The full variable domain, in which reference TRBV18 and TRBJ2-7 provide the parts outside the CDR3, is NAGVMQNPRHLVRRRGQEARLRCSPMKGHSHVYWYRQLPEEGLKFMVYLQKENIIDESGMPKERFSAEFPKEGPSILRIQQVVRGDSAAYFCASSPPDSSYEQYFGPGTRLTVT.

The chain carries TRBV3-1 and TRBJ2-2; D not certain. Per germline, CDR1 LGHDT and CDR2 YNNKEL (reference sequence). The V gene lost 4 bases and the J gene lost 1 base, with 4 bases spanning the gap. The CDR3 length is 13 residues. The CDR3 region is CASSPRNTGELFF. CDR3 nucleotides: TGTGCCAGCAGCCCTCGGAACACCGGGGAGCTGTTTTTT.

The sample holds a few counts of this clonotype. J is TRBJ2-1 and V is TRBV29-1; 8 bases align to TRBD1. Per germline, CDR1 SQVTM and CDR2 ANQGSEA. With 5 bases clipped from V and 6 bases from J, the junction kept 6 bases outside the gene matches. The CDR3 loop spans 13 amino acids. CDR3 in amino acids: CSVSQGARNEQFF. In DNA, the CDR3 is TGCAGCGTTTCCCAGGGGGCACGCAATGAGCAGTTCTTC.

The sample holds a few counts of this clonotype. V usage is TRBV5-6 and J usage is TRBJ2-7; D not resolved. The germline CDR1 and CDR2 sequences are SGHDT and YYEEEE. The V and J ends lost 2 bases and 3 bases respectively, with 9 bases between them. The CDR3 runs 13 residues. The CDR3 DNA reads as TGTGCCAGCAGCTTTCGACACCTCTACGAGCAGTACTTC. It is translated as CASSFRHLYEQYF.